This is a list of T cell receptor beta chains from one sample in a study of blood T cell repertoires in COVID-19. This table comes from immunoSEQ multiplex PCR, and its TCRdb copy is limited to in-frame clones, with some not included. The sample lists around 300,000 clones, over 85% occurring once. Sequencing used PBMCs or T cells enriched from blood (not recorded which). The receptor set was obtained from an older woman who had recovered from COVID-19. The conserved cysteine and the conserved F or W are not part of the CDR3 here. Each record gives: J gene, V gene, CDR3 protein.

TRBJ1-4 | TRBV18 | ASSRGQAGNEKLF
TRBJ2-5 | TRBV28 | ATVQGARETQY
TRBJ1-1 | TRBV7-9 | ASSLQENTEAF
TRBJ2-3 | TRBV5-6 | ASSRRLADTQY
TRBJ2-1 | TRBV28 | ASSGSRYEQF
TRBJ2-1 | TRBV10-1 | ASSAGGILNEQF
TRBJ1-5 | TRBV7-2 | ASSQGTGRDQPQH
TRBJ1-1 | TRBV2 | ASRRDSTEAF
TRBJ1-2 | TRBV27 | ASSLGQAPNYGYT
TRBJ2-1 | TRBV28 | ASRVTLALNEQF
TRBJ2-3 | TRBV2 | ASSARAGVTDTQY
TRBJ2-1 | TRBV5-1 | ASSFGLANEQF
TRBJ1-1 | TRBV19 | ASSIRGTGPNTEAF
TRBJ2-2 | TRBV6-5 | ASLAGNANTGELF
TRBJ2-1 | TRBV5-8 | ASSWVGGEQF
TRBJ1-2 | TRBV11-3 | ASSPRTGVGYGYT
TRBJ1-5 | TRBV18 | ASSPRGSNQPQH
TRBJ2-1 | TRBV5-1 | ASSRQGDEQF
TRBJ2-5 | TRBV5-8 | ASARQYQETQY
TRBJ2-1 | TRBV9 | ASSGDRSSYNEQF
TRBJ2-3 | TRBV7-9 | ASSPPGTSGSAAQY
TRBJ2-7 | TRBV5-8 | ASRDYERASYEQY